The 21 T cell receptor beta chains below all came from one sample that was sequenced in a study of cytomegalovirus exposure and HLA in healthy donors. The PCR was carried out with 60 Vbeta primers and 13 Jbeta primers. Generated by immunoSEQ multiplex PCR, the TCRdb table keeps only in-frame clones and is missing some. The table shows about 130,000 clones, with around three quarters occurring only once. The sequencing input was PBMCs. The origin of the receptors is a man aged 30 to 45 in good health and CMV-seropositive.

V usage is TRBV19 and J usage is TRBJ1-2; 11 bases fit TRBD1. Germline CDR1 is LNHDA and CDR2 is SQIVND (reference sequence). The CDR3 runs 17 residues. With 3 bases clipped from V and 2 bases from J, the junction kept 8 bases outside the gene matches. DNA of the CDR3: TGTGCCAGTAGTATTATGGACAGGGGGCCGTGGAACTATGGCTACACCTTC. Translation gives CASSIMDRGPWNYGYTF.

CDR3 sequence reads: CASSLPTGVNTEAFF. In DNA form, the CDR3 reads TGTGCCAGCAGCTTACCGACAGGGGTAAACACTGAAGCTTTCTTT. This chain joins TRBV7-9 and TRBJ1-1; the match to TRBD1 covers 8 bases. The ends lost 2 bases at V and 2 bases at J; junction bases unmatched: 4. The CDR3 extends over 15 amino acids. Germline V CDR1 and CDR2: SEHNR, FQNEAQ (reference sequence).

This chain connects TRBV19 to TRBJ2-5; 10 bases are shared with TRBD2. Germline V gene data show CDR1 as LNHDA and CDR2 as SQIVND (reference sequence). V trimming: 6 bases; J trimming: 4 bases; junction bases outside the gene matches: 5. This CDR3 contains 14 residues. CDR3 loop: CASSQRGGRETQYF. CDR3 coding DNA: TGTGCCAGTAGCCAGCGGGGGGGCCGAGAGACCCAGTACTTC.

The chain couples TRBV6-4 to TRBJ2-3; 7 nucleotides match TRBD1. Germline V gene data show CDR1 as MRHNA and CDR2 as SNTAGT. V was clipped by 3 bases and J by 2 bases; unmatched bases: 5. The CDR3 length is 15 residues. For the CDR3, the DNA is TGTGCCAGCAGTGATGGACAGGCTGACACAGATACGCAGTATTTT. It translates to CASSDGQADTDTQYF.

This clone occurred once. J is TRBJ1-3 and V is TRBV6-6, with 10 bases that match TRBD1. The CDR3 totals 16 residues. Germline CDR1 MNHNY, CDR2 SVGAGI (reference sequence). Trimming took 6 bases from V and 5 from J; bases not matched to a gene: 10. This CDR3 reads CASRGLGGQGRNTIYF. As DNA, the CDR3 is TGTGCCAGCAGGGGGCTAGGGGGACAGGGGAGAAACACCATATATTTT.

J is TRBJ2-3 and V is TRBV7-6; D call uncertain. The CDR3 totals 14 residues. V was cut by 5 bases and J by 5 bases, with 14 bases left in between. CDR1 is SGHVS and CDR2 is FNYEAQ in the germline V gene. The CDR3 loop reads CASSTITGEDTQYF. CDR3 DNA: TGTGCCAGCAGCACAATTACGGGTGAAGATACGCAGTATTTT.

This chain connects TRBV14 to TRBJ1-2, with unresolved D. The CDR3 contains 16 residues. Looked up from germline, CDR1 is SGHDN and CDR2 is FVKESK. Trimming cost V 4 bases and J 7 bases, with 22 bases left between them. Here the CDR3 reads CASSPVSYVGIGGYTF. The CDR3 DNA follows: TGTGCCAGCAGCCCAGTCAGTTACGTCGGGATTGGTGGCTACACCTTC.

The chain couples TRBV2 to TRBJ1-5, with 9 nucleotides matching TRBD1. The trim removed 2 bases at V and 6 bases at J, leaving 17 bases unmatched. The CDR3 contains 19 residues. Per the germline V gene, CDR1 is SNHLY and CDR2 is FYNNEI. CDR3 loop: CASSELFSVSDRGIQPQHF. CDR3 sequence (DNA): TGTGCCAGCAGTGAATTGTTTTCTGTATCGGACAGGGGAATTCAGCCCCAGCATTTT.

V usage is TRBV4-1 and J usage is TRBJ1-2; TRBD1 matches 8 bases. V lost 6 bases and J lost 0; bases outside the gene matches: 3. The CDR3 runs 14 residues. Germline CDR1 and CDR2: MGHRA and YSYEKL. The DNA for the CDR3 is TGCGCCAGCAGGAAGACAGGGGCTAACTATGGCTACACCTTC. This encodes CASRKTGANYGYTF.

The chain is built from TRBV29-1 and TRBJ1-1; possibly TRBD1 for D (6 bases). Germline assignment: CDR1 SQVTM and CDR2 ANQGSEA. V gave up 3 bases and J gave up 1 base, with 9 bases separating them. CDR3 length: 13 amino acids. Here the CDR3 DNA reads TGCAGCGTTGATGGGGGCGCGAACACTGAAGCTTTCTTT. As protein: CSVDGGANTEAFF.

CDR3 sequence: CASSFPIGVAAIEQFF. The CDR3 DNA is TGTGCCAGCAGCTTCCCAATCGGGGTTGCGGCTATTGAGCAGTTCTTC. The rearrangement uses TRBV5-8 and TRBJ2-1; D might be TRBD2 (5 bases). This CDR3 region has 16 residues. V was shortened by 2 bases and J by 9 bases, with 21 bases between the two germline ends. Per germline, CDR1 SGHTS and CDR2 YDEGEE.

J is TRBJ2-5 and V is TRBV7-9, with 10 positions matching TRBD2. Trimming took 8 bases from V and 1 from J; bases not matched to a gene: 10. Germline V CDR1 and CDR2: SEHNR, FQNEAQ (reference sequence). The CDR3 covers 16 residues. CDR3 bases: TGTGCCAGCTCCCCCGGGGTAGCGGGGGGCCAAGAGACCCAGTACTTC. It translates to CASSPGVAGGQETQYF.

The CDR3 here is CSVQTGETEAFF. CDR3 coding DNA: TGCAGCGTTCAGACAGGGGAGACTGAAGCTTTCTTT. V is TRBV29-1 and J is TRBJ1-1; 8 nucleotides align to TRBD1. In germline, CDR1 is SQVTM, CDR2 ANQGSEA. Germline trimming cut 5 bases from V and 5 bases from J; bases unmatched to any gene: 4. This CDR3 contains 12 residues.

This chain connects TRBV30 to TRBJ1-1; no firm D call. Looked up from germline, CDR1 is GTSNPN and CDR2 is SVGIG (reference sequence). Trimming stripped 0 bases from V and 4 bases from J, with 9 bases between. The CDR3 length is 13 residues. Here the CDR3 reads CAWSVWAGTEAFF. In DNA form, the CDR3 reads TGTGCCTGGAGTGTATGGGCAGGCACTGAAGCTTTCTTT.

This chain connects TRBV9 to TRBJ1-1, with 8 bases aligning to TRBD1. The germline V gene has CDR1 SGDLS and CDR2 YYNGEE. The CDR3 extends over 15 amino acids. V was pared by 3 bases and J by 1 base, with 5 bases of the junction left unmatched. CDR3 coding DNA: TGTGCCAGCAGCGCCACGGACAGGGCGAACACTGAAGCTTTCTTT. Amino acids: CASSATDRANTEAFF. Variable domain in full (rest from reference TRBV9 and TRBJ1-1): DSGVTQTPKHLITATGQRVTLRCSPRSGDLSVYWYQQSLDQGLQFLIQYYNGEERAKGNILERFSAQQFPDLHSELNLSSLELGDSALYFCASSATDRANTEAFFGQGTRLTVV.

The rearrangement uses TRBV19 and TRBJ1-4; D may be TRBD1 (6 bases). Germline V gene sequence: CDR1 LNHDA, CDR2 SQIVND (reference sequence). The CDR3 is made up of 14 amino acids. The V gene lost 7 bases and the J gene lost 1 base, with 10 bases spanning the gap. The CDR3 spells CASTRGVTNEKLFF. The DNA of the CDR3 is TGTGCCAGTACCAGGGGAGTAACTAATGAAAAACTGTTTTTT.

The CDR3 DNA is TGTGCCAGCAGTTCCCTTGGAGGGGCTATTAACTATGGCTACACCTTC. Protein product: CASSSLGGAINYGYTF. This rearrangement joins TRBV28 to TRBJ1-2; a weak D match, TRBD1 (5 bases). Trimming stripped 4 bases from V and 1 base from J, with 16 bases between. This CDR3 is built from 16 residues. Per the germline V gene, CDR1 is MDHEN and CDR2 is SYDVKM.

The rearrangement uses TRBV2 and TRBJ1-5, with D tentatively TRBD1 (5 bases). This CDR3 has 17 amino acids. The germline V and J ends were trimmed by 4 bases and 7 bases, with 23 bases remaining between them. The germline gives CDR1 SNHLY, CDR2 FYNNEI. The CDR3 sequence is CASSAQLFATQDQPQHF. The CDR3 DNA is TGTGCCAGCAGTGCCCAGCTCTTCGCGACACAGGACCAGCCCCAGCATTTT.

This chain joins TRBV29-1 and TRBJ1-2; D is uncertain. The CDR3 is 13 residues long. Germline CDR1 reads SQVTM; CDR2 reads ANQGSEA. The germline V and J ends were trimmed by 2 bases and 3 bases, with 10 bases remaining between them. CDR3 bases: TGCAGCGTTGAAACGGGAATCGACTATGGCTACACCTTC. This sequence encodes CSVETGIDYGYTF.

This clone was counted between two and nine times. The chain links TRBV7-3 to TRBJ1-2, with a weak D call TRBD1 (6 bases). The CDR3 totals 14 residues. Trimming took 5 bases from V and 2 from J, leaving 12 bases between them. From germline, CDR1 is SGHTA and CDR2 FQGTGA. In DNA, the CDR3 is TGTGCCAGCAGCCCCGACACAGGGAACTATGGCTACACCTTC. Translating it yields CASSPDTGNYGYTF.

The count of this clone is one. The chain uses TRBV10-1 and TRBJ1-2; 12 nucleotides line up with TRBD1. Losses at the gene ends were 4 bases for V and 7 bases for J; bases not matched to a gene: 4. Germline V lookup: CDR1 WNHNN, CDR2 SYGVQD (reference sequence). This CDR3 is built from 14 residues. CDR3 coding DNA: TGCGCCAGCAGTGCCGGGACAGGGGGCCGTGGCTACACCTTC. It codes for CASSAGTGGRGYTF.